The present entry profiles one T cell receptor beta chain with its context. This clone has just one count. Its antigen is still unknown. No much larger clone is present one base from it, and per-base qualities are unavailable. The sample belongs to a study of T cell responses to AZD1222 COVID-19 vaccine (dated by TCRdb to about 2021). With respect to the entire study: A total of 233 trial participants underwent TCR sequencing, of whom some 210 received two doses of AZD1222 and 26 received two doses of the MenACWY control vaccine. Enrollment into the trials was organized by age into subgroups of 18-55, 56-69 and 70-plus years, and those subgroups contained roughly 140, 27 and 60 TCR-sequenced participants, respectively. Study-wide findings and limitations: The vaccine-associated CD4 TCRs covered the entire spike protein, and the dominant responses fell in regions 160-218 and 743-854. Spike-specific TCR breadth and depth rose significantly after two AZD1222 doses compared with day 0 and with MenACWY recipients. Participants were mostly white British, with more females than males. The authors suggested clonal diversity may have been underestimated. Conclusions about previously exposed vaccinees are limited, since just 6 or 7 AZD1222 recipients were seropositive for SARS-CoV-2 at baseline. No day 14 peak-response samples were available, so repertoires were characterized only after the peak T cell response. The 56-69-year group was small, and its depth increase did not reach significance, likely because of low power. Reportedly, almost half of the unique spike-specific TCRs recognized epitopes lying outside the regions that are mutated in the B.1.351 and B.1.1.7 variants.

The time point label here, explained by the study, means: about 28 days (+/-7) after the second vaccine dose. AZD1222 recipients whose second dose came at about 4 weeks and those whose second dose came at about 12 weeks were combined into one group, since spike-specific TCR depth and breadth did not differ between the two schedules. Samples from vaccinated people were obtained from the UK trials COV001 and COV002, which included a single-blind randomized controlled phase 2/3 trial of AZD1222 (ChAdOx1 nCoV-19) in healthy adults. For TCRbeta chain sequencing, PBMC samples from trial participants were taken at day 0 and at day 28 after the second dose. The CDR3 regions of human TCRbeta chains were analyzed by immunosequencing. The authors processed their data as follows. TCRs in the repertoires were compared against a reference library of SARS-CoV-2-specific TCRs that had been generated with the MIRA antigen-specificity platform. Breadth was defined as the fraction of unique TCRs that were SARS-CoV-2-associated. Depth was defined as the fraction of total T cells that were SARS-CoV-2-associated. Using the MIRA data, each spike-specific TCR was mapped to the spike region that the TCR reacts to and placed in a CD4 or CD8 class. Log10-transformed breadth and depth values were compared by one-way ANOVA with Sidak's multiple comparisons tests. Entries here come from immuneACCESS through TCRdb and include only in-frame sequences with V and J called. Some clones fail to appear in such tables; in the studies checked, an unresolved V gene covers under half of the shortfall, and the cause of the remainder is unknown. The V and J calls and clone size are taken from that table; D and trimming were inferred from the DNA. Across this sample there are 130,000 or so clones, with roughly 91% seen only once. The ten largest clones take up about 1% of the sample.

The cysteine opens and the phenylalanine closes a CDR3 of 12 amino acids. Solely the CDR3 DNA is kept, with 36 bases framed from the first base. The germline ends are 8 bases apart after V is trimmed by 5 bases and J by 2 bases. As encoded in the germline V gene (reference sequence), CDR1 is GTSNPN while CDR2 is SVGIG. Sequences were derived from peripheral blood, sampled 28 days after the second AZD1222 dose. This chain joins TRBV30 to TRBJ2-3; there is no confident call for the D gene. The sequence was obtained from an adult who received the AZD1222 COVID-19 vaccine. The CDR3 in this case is CAWSGLTDTQYF. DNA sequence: TGTGCCTGGTCGGGCCTCACAGATACGCAGTATTTT. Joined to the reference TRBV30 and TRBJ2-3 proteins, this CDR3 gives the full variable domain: SQTIHQWPATLVQPVGSPLSLECTVEGTSNPNLYWYRQAAGRGLQLLFYSVGIGQISSEVPQNLSASRPQDRQFILSSKKLLLSDSGFYLCAWSGLTDTQYFGPGTRLTVL.